What follows are 23 T cell receptor beta chains derived from one specimen sequenced in a study of blood T cells in healthy people across ages. A second PCR of roughly 7 to 11 cycles used a sample-barcoded 5' primer and a J-beta primer mix. TCRdb re-called the 5' RACE reads with MiXCR, one entry per CDR3 protein. Of 1.8 million or so distinct CDR3 sequences in the sample, about 39% were seen once. The sample taken for sequencing was blood. The source is a human donor in good health.

The chain couples TRBV7-7 to TRBJ2-7, with D possibly TRBD2 on 5 matching bases. The DNA end lines up better with TRBJ2-5; the J call may be wrong. The CDR3 has 14 amino acids. Germline CDR1 reads SSHAT; CDR2 reads FNYEAQ (reference sequence). The CDR3 DNA sequence: TGTGCCAGCAGCGAATTTGGACTCGTTAAGACCCAGTACTTC. This gives the protein CASSEFGLVKTQYF.

This clonotype was picked up one time. V usage is TRBV12-3 or TRBV12-4 and J usage is TRBJ2-1; tentatively, D is TRBD2 (6 bases). The CDR3 spans 14 residues. Trimming took off 3 bases at V and 5 bases at J, with 11 bases between the two ends. The CDR3 is CASSFSSSDNEQFF. The CDR3 DNA reads TGTGCCAGCAGTTTTTCGTCTAGCGACAATGAGCAGTTCTTC.

V usage is TRBV28 and J usage is TRBJ1-4; the match to TRBD1 covers 7 bases. Germline loops: CDR1 MDHEN, CDR2 SYDVKM. The CDR3 runs to 14 residues. V was clipped by 5 bases and J by 5 bases; unmatched bases: 5. CDR3 sequence: CASSPDRNNEKLFF. The CDR3 DNA is TGTGCCAGCAGTCCGGACAGGAACAATGAAAAACTGTTTTTT.

This sequence joins TRBV7-8 and TRBJ2-7; TRBD1 is a possible D gene (5 bases). Germline CDR1 and CDR2: SGHVS and FQNEAQ. The V gene lost 5 bases and the J gene lost 2 bases, with 19 bases spanning the gap. The CDR3 consists of 16 residues. The CDR3 bases are TGTGCCAGCAGCCTAGGAAATTTAGGACATACCTACGAGCAGTACTTC. Encoded protein: CASSLGNLGHTYEQYF.

The gene calls are TRBV29-1 and TRBJ1-1; tentatively, D is TRBD1 (5 bases). The CDR3 is 11 amino acids. V lost 4 bases and J lost 8, with 11 bases in between. The V gene's germline CDR1 is SQVTM and CDR2 ANQGSEA. Written as DNA, the CDR3 is TGCAGCGTTGGGGGCTCTGGGGAAGCTTTCTTT. Its protein is CSVGGSGEAFF. Complete variable domain (other parts from reference TRBV29-1 and TRBJ1-1): SAVISQKPSRDICQRGTSLTIQCQVDSQVTMMFWYRQQPGQSLTLIATANQGSEATYESGFVIDKFPISRPNLTFSTLTVSNMSPEDSSIYLCSVGGSGEAFFGQGTRLTVV.

This clonotype was counted between two and nine times. The DNA of the CDR3 is TGCGCCAGCAGCCAAGGCTTACAGGGGGCTCGAAGCTACACCTTC. It encodes CASSQGLQGARSYTF. The chain joins TRBV4-3 to TRBJ1-2, with 9 bases lining up with TRBD1. The CDR3 totals 15 residues. With 1 base clipped from V and 9 bases from J, the junction kept 9 bases outside the gene matches. CDR1 LGHNA and CDR2 YSLEER come from the germline V gene.

As to this clonotype: In this CDR3 the conserved last residue, phenylalanine or tryptophan, is missing, so a read error is likely. The chain uses TRBV10-3 and TRBJ1-2; no clear D. Germline V gives CDR1 ENHRY, CDR2 SYGVKD. Trimming cost V 4 bases and J 8 bases, with 8 bases left between them. The CDR3 runs to 11 residues. DNA for the CDR3: TGTGCCATCAGTGGGCCACACGGCTACACCTGC. It yields the protein CAISGPHGYTC.

This clonotype showed up just a few times. This chain links TRBV7-2 with TRBJ2-1, with TRBD2 identical over 7 bases. The CDR3 length is 15 residues. Germline V CDR1 and CDR2: SGHTA, FQGNSA. The V segment lost 9 bases and the J segment 4 bases; nucleotides outside the gene matches: 12. The CDR3 here is CASRKGDYSYNEQFF. The CDR3 region has the DNA TGTGCCAGTAGAAAAGGGGACTACAGTTACAATGAGCAGTTCTTC. The whole variable domain, filled in from reference TRBV7-2 and TRBJ2-1, reads GAGVSQSPSNKVTEKGKDVELRCDPISGHTALYWYRQSLGQGLEFLIYFQGNSAPDKSGLPSDRFSAERTGGSVSTLTIQRTQQEDSAVYLCASRKGDYSYNEQFFGPGTRLTVL.

This chain uses TRBV28 with TRBJ2-1, with a tentative D call TRBD1 (6 bases). V gave up 8 bases and J gave up 10 bases, with 21 bases separating them. The CDR3 has 14 amino acids. Germline V CDR1 and CDR2: MDHEN, SYDVKM. The CDR3: CASRLGHGKYEQFF. In nucleotides, the CDR3 is TGTGCCAGCCGGCTGGGACACGGTAAATACGAGCAGTTCTTC.

V usage is TRBV12-3 or TRBV12-4 and J usage is TRBJ2-5, with 8 bases fitting TRBD2. Trimming removed 5 bases from V and 5 bases from J; junction bases left unmatched: 16. The CDR3 runs to 17 residues. DNA of the CDR3: TGTGCCAGCAGTCCAGGACTAGCAGGAGGCTACGGGGAGACCCAGTACTTC. It is translated as CASSPGLAGGYGETQYF.

The CDR3 DNA reads TGTGCCAGCAGCCCTTGGAGGTCCGGGGAGCTGTTTTTT. Protein product: CASSPWRSGELFF. V and J are TRBV9 and TRBJ2-2, with D possibly being TRBD2 (5 bases). Deletions cut 4 bases from V and 6 bases from J, with 10 bases between. The CDR3 is 13 residues long. CDR1 is SGDLS and CDR2 is YYNGEE in the germline V gene.

This clonotype was picked up a small number of times. The rearrangement joins TRBV5-4 to TRBJ2-1, with a weak D call TRBD2 (5 bases). Germline V gene sequence: CDR1 SGHNT, CDR2 YYREEE (reference sequence). V lost 8 bases and J lost 5, with 11 bases in between. This CDR3 is 12 amino acids long. The CDR3 bases are TGTGCCAGTATACTAGAGAACAATGAGCAGTTCTTC. This translates into CASILENNEQFF. Together with reference TRBV5-4 and TRBJ2-1, the CDR3 gives the full variable domain: ETGVTQSPTHLIKTRGQQVTLRCSSQSGHNTVSWYQQALGQGPQFIFQYYREEENGRGNFPPRFSGLQFPNYSSELNVNALELDDSALYLCASILENNEQFFGPGTRLTVL.

The chain joins TRBV7-2 to TRBJ1-1, with a possible D match to TRBD1 (5 bases). Germline V lookup: CDR1 SGHTA, CDR2 FQGNSA. The CDR3 sequence is 16 residues long. Trimming removed 3 bases from V and 0 bases from J, with 14 bases in between. This chain's CDR3 is CASSLMGTLMNTEAFF. The CDR3 coding sequence is TGTGCCAGCAGCTTGATGGGGACTTTAATGAACACTGAAGCTTTCTTT.

A few counts support this clonotype. The chain links TRBV12-3 or TRBV12-4 to TRBJ2-4; D perhaps matches TRBD1 (5 bases). Trimming shortened V by 3 bases and J by 1 base, and 16 bases separated the two germline ends. The CDR3 has 17 amino acids. The CDR3 protein is CASSFVQGGRAKNIQYF. As DNA, the CDR3 is TGTGCCAGCAGTTTTGTTCAGGGTGGAAGGGCCAAAAACATTCAGTACTTC.

The chain combines TRBV12-3 or TRBV12-4 with TRBJ1-2; 7 bases align to TRBD1. J lost 6 bases, V lost 5 bases, and 15 bases had no gene match. The CDR3 runs to 16 residues. CDR3 in DNA: TGTGCCAGCAGTCCTGACCCCGGACAGGTTCGCGATGGCTACACCTTC. Amino acid sequence: CASSPDPGQVRDGYTF.

The V call is TRBV28, the J call TRBJ1-4; D not certain. V was shortened by 3 bases and J by 5 bases, with 16 bases between the two germline ends. CDR1 and CDR2 (germline): MDHEN, SYDVKM. There are 16 residues in the CDR3. CDR3 DNA sequence: TGTGCCAGCAGTTTGATCGGTGGCATTTTGAATGAAAAACTGTTTTTT. Translated: CASSLIGGILNEKLFF.

There are a few counts of this clonotype. J is TRBJ1-5 and V is TRBV18; D not resolved. This CDR3 is built from 14 residues. Germline CDR1 and CDR2: KGHSH and LQKENI. The ends were cut back, 3 bases at V and 2 bases at J, with 8 bases in the middle. CDR3 in DNA: TGTGCCAGCTCACCCGCGGACGGCAATCAGCCCCAGCATTTT. It translates to CASSPADGNQPQHF.

This sequence joins TRBV7-2 and TRBJ1-6, with TRBD1 identical over 10 bases. The CDR3 covers 17 residues. Germline V CDR1 and CDR2: SGHTA, FQGNSA. V lost 5 bases to trimming and J lost 7 bases; unmatched junction nucleotides: 11. This chain's CDR3 is CASSPGPPGQGNSPLHF. Here the CDR3 DNA reads TGTGCCAGCAGCCCGGGGCCCCCGGGACAGGGGAATTCACCCCTCCACTTT.

This clonotype has a handful of counts. V usage is TRBV4-3 and J usage is TRBJ2-4, with D perhaps matching TRBD1 (5 bases). Germline CDR1 is LGHNA and CDR2 is YSLEER. The CDR3 has 14 amino acids. V lost 3 bases and J lost 13, with 19 bases in between. Here the CDR3 DNA reads TGCGCCAGCAGCCACACACAGGATTCTGAGGAGCAGTACTTC. Translation: CASSHTQDSEEQYF.

This clonotype was seen only a few times. The V call is TRBV2, the J call TRBJ1-2; D call uncertain. Germline V gene data show CDR1 as SNHLY and CDR2 as FYNNEI. The CDR3 has 11 amino acids. Trimming took off 5 bases at V and 7 bases at J, with 8 bases between the two ends. The CDR3 DNA sequence: TGTGCCAGCAGTTCGGATAGTGGCTACACCTTC. This sequence encodes CASSSDSGYTF.

This chain links TRBV28 with TRBJ1-1; a weak D match, TRBD1 (5 bases). Germline V gives CDR1 MDHEN, CDR2 SYDVKM. CDR3 length: 16 residues. V was pared by 3 bases and J by 0 bases, with 14 bases between. Here the CDR3 reads CASSFRQGLMNTEAFF. The CDR3 DNA follows: TGTGCCAGCAGTTTCCGCCAGGGACTGATGAACACTGAAGCTTTCTTT. The full variable domain, rest sourced from reference TRBV28 and TRBJ1-1, is DVKVTQSSRYLVKRTGEKVFLECVQDMDHENMFWYRQDPGLGLRLIYFSYDVKMKEKGDIPEGYSVSREKKERFSLILESASTNQTSMYLCASSFRQGLMNTEAFFGQGTRLTVV.

The chain recombines TRBV29-1 with TRBJ2-2; D unresolved. CDR1 SQVTM and CDR2 ANQGSEA come from the germline V gene. V was trimmed by 1 base and J by 7 bases, leaving 10 bases between them. The CDR3 totals 13 residues. In DNA form, the CDR3 reads TGCAGCGTTGAAGCTGCGCACGGCGGGGAGCTGTTTTTT. Protein sequence: CSVEAAHGGELFF.

A remark on this clonotype: Its ends do not fully match the called genes, so a read error is possible. The chain uses TRBV13 and TRBJ2-3; weak D call: TRBD1 (5 bases). Germline loops: CDR1 PRHDT, CDR2 FYEKMQ (reference sequence). CDR3 length: 14 amino acids. The CDR3 nucleotides are TGTGCCAGCAGCTTAGGATACAACACAGGTACGCAGTATTTT. It codes for CASSLGYNTGTQYF.